The clone carrying this T cell receptor beta chain appeared many times. Amplified TCR beta CDR3 regions derived from RNA transcripts. HTBI primers were used for first-round RT-PCR of the TCR CDR3. TCRdb fed the multiplex PCR reads into MiXCR, producing one record per CDR3 protein. This table has approximately 600,000 distinct CDR3 sequences, about 17% appearing once. CDR1 MDHEN and CDR2 SYDVKM come from the germline V gene. The CDR3 loop spans 15 amino acids. The V end was cut by 6 bases, the J end by 3 bases, with 17 bases between. The source of the sample is a study of T cells in Graves' hyperthyroidism and ophthalmopathy.

The sample was blood. The receptor was isolated from a woman aged 25 to 39 with Graves' hyperthyroidism. V is TRBV28 and J is TRBJ1-1, with D perhaps matching TRBD1 (6 bases). The CDR3 here is CASRYLQGGYTEAFF. The CDR3 coding sequence is TGTGCCAGCAGATACTTACAGGGAGGGTACACTGAAGCTTTCTTT.